This entry concerns a single T cell receptor (beta chain). Survey-level TCR beta sequencing used the immunoSEQ assay. Assay: immunoSEQ multiplex PCR; the TCRdb copy retains only in-frame clones and omits some. The profile covers around 50,000 clones, with approximately 95% appearing a single time and approximately 11% taken by the ten largest. This CDR3 has 16 amino acids. The V and J ends lost 2 bases and 4 bases respectively, with 18 bases between them. Germline V lookup: CDR1 SGHNT, CDR2 YYREEE (reference sequence). The sample comprised PBMCs. The chain joins TRBV5-4 to TRBJ1-1, with D possibly being TRBD1 (5 bases). The source of this sequence is a man in his forties or fifties with rheumatoid arthritis. In DNA form, the CDR3 reads TGTGCCAGCAGCTTATCGTGGGGGACTAGTACCACTGAAGCTTTCTTT. Its translation is CASSLSWGTSTTEAFF.